This TCR beta chain came from a study of OX40 agonist ivuxolimab in advanced cancers. Study information: Therapy given before enrollment (anti-PD-1, anti-PD-L1 or anti-CTLA-4) was allowed, and over 35% had some.

Profiled with immunoSEQ multiplex PCR; TCRdb holds only in-frame clones, not every one. The table lists 15,000 to 20,000 clones, less than 75% of them singletons. The ends lost 3 bases at V and 7 bases at J; junction bases unmatched: 9. The CDR3 length is 15 residues. Germline CDR1 is SEHNR and CDR2 is FQNEAQ (reference sequence). J is TRBJ2-1 and V is TRBV7-9, with 7 positions matching TRBD2. This sample comprised CD4+ or CD8+ T cells sorted from blood, obtained in a trial of the OX40 agonist ivuxolimab. The TCR comes from an adult with an advanced solid tumor such as melanoma, head and neck, liver or kidney cancer. CDR3 coding DNA: TGTGCCAGCAGCTTCCGGGGGACTAATAAGAATGAGCAGTTCTTC. Its protein is CASSFRGTNKNEQFF.